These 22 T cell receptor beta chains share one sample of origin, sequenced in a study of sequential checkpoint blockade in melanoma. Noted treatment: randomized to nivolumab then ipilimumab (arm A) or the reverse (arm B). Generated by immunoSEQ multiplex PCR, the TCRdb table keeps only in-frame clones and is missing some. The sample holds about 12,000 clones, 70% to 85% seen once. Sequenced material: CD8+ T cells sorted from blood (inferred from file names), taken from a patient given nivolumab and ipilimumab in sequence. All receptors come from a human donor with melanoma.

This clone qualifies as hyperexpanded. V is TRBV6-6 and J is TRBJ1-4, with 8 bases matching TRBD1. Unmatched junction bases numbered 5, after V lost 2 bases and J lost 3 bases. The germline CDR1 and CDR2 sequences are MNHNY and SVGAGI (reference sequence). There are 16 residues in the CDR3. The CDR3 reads CASSYPDRGANEKLFF. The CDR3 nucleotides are TGTGCCAGCAGTTACCCTGACAGGGGAGCTAATGAAAAACTGTTTTTT.

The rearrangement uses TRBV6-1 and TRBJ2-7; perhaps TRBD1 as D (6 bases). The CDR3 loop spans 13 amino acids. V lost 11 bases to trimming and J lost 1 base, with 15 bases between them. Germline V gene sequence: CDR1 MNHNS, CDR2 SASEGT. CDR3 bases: TGTGCCGGACAGACAGGTCCTTCCTACGAGCAGTACTTC. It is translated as CAGQTGPSYEQYF.

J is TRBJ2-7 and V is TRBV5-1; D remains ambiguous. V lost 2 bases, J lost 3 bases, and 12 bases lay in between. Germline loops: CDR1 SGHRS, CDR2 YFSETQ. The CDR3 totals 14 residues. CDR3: CASSFSGSDYEQYF. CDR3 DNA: TGCGCCAGCAGCTTTTCCGGGTCAGACTACGAGCAGTACTTC.

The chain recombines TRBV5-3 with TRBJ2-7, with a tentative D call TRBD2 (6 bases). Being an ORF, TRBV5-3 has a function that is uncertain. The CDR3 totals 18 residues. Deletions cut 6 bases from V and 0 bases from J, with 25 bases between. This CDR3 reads CARKGRFERTGSSYEQYF. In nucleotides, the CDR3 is TGTGCCAGAAAGGGGCGATTTGAGCGGACCGGGAGCTCCTACGAGCAGTACTTC.

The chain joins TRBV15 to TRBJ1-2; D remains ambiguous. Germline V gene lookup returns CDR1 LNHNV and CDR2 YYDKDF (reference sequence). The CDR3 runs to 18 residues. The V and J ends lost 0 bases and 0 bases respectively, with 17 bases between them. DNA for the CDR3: TGTGCCACCAGCAGAGATCGTAAGGGAAGGACTCCTAACTATGGCTACACCTTC. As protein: CATSRDRKGRTPNYGYTF.

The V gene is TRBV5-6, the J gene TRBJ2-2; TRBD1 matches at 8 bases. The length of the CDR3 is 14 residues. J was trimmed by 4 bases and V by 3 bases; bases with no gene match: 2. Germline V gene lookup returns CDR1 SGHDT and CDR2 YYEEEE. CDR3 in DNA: TGTGCCAGCAGCTGGGGGACAGGCACCGGGGAGCTGTTTTTT. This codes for CASSWGTGTGELFF.

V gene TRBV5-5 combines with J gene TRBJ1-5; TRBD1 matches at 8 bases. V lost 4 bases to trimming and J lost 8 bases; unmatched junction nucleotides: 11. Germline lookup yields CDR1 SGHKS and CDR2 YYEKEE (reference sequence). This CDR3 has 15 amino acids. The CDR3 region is CASSHSPQGVEPQHF. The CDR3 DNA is TGTGCCAGCAGCCACAGCCCACAGGGGGTCGAGCCCCAGCATTTT. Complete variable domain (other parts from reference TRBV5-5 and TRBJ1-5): DAGVTQSPTHLIKTRGQQVTLRCSPISGHKSVSWYQQVLGQGPQFIFQYYEKEERGRGNFPDRFSARQFPNYSSELNVNALLLGDSALYLCASSHSPQGVEPQHFGDGTRLSIL.

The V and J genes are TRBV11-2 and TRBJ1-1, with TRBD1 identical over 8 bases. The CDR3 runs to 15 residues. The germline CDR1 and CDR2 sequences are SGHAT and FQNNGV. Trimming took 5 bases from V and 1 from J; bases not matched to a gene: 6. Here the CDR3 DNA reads TGTGCCAGCAGCCCCAGGACAGGGCGGAACACTGAAGCTTTCTTT. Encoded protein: CASSPRTGRNTEAFF.

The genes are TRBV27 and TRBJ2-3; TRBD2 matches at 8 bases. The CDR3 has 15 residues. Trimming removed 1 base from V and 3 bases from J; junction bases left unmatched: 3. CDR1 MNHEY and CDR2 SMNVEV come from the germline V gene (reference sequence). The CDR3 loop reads CASSLYGGGTDTQYF. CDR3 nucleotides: TGTGCCAGCAGTTTATACGGGGGGGGTACAGATACGCAGTATTTT.

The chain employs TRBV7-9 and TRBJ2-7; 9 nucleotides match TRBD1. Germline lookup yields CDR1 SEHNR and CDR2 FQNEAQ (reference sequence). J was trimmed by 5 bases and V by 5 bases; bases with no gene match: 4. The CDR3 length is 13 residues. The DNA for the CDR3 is TGTGCCAGCAGCAGACAGGGGGGGAACGAGCAGTACTTC. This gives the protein CASSRQGGNEQYF.

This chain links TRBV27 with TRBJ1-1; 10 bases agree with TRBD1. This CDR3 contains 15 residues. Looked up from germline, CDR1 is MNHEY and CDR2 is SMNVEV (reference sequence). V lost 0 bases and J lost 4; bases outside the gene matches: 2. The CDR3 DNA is TGTGCCAGCAGTTTATCGTGGACAGGGGGCACTGAAGCTTTCTTT. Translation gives CASSLSWTGGTEAFF.

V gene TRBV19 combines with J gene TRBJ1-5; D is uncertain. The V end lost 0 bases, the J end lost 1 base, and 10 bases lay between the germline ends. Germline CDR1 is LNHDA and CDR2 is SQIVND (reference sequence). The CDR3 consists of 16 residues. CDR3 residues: CASSIELVGSNQPQHF. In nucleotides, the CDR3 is TGTGCCAGTAGTATAGAACTCGTCGGGAGCAATCAGCCCCAGCATTTT.

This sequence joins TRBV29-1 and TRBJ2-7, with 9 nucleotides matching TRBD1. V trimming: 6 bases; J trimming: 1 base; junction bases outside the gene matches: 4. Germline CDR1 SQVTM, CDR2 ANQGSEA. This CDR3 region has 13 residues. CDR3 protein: CSVDGQGSYEQYF. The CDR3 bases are TGCAGCGTGGACGGACAGGGGTCCTACGAGCAGTACTTC.

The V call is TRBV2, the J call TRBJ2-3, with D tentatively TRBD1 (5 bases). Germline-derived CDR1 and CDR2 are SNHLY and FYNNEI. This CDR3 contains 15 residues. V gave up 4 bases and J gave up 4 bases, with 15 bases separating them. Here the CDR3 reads CASSAGLVGPDTQYF. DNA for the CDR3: TGTGCCAGCAGTGCAGGGTTGGTAGGACCAGATACGCAGTATTTT.

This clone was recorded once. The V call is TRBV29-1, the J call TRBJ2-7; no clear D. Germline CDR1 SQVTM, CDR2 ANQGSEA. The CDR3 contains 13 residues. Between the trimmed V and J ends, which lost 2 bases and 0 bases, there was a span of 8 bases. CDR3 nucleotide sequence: TGCAGCGTTGAATACATAAGCTCCTACGAGCAGTACTTC. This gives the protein CSVEYISSYEQYF.

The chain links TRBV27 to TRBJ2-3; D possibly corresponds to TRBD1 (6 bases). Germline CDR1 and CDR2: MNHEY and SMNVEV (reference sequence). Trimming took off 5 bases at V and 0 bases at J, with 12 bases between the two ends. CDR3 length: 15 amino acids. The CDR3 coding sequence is TGTGCCAGCAGTCCCGGGACACCTAGCACAGATACGCAGTATTTT. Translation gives CASSPGTPSTDTQYF.

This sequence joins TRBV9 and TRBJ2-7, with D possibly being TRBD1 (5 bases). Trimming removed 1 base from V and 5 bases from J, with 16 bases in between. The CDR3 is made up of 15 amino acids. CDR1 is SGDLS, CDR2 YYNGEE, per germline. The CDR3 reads CASSVSLGLNDEQYF. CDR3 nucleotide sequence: TGTGCCAGCAGCGTAAGCTTGGGGCTAAACGACGAGCAGTACTTC.

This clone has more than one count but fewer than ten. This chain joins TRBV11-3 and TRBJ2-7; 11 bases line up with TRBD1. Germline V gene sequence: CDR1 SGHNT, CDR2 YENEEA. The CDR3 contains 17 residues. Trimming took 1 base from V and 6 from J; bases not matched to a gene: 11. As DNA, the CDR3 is TGTGCCAGCAGCTTAGGATTGGACAGGGGGCATCCTAGCGAGCAGTACTTC. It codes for CASSLGLDRGHPSEQYF.

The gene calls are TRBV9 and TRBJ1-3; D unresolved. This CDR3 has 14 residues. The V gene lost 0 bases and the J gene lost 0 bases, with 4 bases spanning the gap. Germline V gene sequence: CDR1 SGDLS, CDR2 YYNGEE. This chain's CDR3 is CASSVDGSGNTIYF. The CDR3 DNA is TGTGCCAGCAGCGTAGACGGCTCTGGAAACACCATATATTTT. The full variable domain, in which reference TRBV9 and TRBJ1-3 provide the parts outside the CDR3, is DSGVTQTPKHLITATGQRVTLRCSPRSGDLSVYWYQQSLDQGLQFLIQYYNGEERAKGNILERFSAQQFPDLHSELNLSSLELGDSALYFCASSVDGSGNTIYFGEGSWLTVV.

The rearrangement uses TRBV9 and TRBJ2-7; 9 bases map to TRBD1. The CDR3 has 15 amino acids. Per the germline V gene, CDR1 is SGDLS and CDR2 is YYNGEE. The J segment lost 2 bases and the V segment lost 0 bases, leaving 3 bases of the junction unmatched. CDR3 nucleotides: TGTGCCAGCAGCGTAGGGACAGGGGTAGCCTACGAGCAGTACTTC. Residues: CASSVGTGVAYEQYF. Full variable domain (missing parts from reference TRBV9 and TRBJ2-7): DSGVTQTPKHLITATGQRVTLRCSPRSGDLSVYWYQQSLDQGLQFLIQYYNGEERAKGNILERFSAQQFPDLHSELNLSSLELGDSALYFCASSVGTGVAYEQYFGPGTRLTVT.

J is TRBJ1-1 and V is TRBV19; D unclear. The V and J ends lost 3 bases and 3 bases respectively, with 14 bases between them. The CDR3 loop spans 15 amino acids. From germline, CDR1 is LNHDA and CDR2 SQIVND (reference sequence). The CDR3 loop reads CASSIPWALDTEAFF. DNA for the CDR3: TGTGCCAGTAGTATTCCCTGGGCCCTTGACACTGAAGCTTTCTTT.

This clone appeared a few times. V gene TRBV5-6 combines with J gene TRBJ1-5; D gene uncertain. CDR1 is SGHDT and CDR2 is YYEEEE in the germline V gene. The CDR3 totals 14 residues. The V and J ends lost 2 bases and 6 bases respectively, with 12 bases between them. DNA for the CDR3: TGTGCCAGCAGCTTTTCGGGGAATAGTCAGCCCCAGCATTTT. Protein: CASSFSGNSQPQHF.